The subject of this entry is one T cell receptor (delta chain). The entry originates in a study of gamma-delta chains in newborns, infants, children. CDR3 length equals 18 residues. From germline, CDR1 is GEAIGNYY and CDR2 EKD. The J segment lost 1 base and the V segment lost 2 bases, leaving 9 bases of the junction unmatched. TCRdb ran CATT on the reads. The repertoire has thousands of delta-chain clones, approximately 10% of them found once; the top ten carry around 7.5%. Sequenced material: blood. The chain carries TRDV2 and TRDJ1; TRDD3 matches 13 bases. The TCR sequence derives from a child who was a newborn, infant or young child, either healthy, febrile or measles-vaccinated (not recorded which). CDR3 amino acids: CACDIVTGGYAITDKLIF. The CDR3 bases are TGTGCCTGTGACATAGTTACTGGGGGATACGCGATCACCGATAAACTCATCTTT.